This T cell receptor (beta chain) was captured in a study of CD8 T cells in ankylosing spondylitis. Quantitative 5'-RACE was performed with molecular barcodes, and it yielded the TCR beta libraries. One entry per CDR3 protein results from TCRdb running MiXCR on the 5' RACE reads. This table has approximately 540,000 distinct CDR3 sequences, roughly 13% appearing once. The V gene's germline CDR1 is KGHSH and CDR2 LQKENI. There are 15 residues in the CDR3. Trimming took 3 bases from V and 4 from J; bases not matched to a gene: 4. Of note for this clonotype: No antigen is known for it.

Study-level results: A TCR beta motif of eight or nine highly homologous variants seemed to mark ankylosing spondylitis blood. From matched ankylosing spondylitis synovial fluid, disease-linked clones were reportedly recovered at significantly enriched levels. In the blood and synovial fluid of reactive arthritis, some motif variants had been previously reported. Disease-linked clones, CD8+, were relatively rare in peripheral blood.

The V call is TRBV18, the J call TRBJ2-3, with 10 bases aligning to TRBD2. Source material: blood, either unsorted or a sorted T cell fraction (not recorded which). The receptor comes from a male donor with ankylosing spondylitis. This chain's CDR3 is CASSPSGRNADTQYF. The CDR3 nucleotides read TGTGCCAGCTCACCTAGCGGGAGGAATGCAGATACGCAGTATTTT.